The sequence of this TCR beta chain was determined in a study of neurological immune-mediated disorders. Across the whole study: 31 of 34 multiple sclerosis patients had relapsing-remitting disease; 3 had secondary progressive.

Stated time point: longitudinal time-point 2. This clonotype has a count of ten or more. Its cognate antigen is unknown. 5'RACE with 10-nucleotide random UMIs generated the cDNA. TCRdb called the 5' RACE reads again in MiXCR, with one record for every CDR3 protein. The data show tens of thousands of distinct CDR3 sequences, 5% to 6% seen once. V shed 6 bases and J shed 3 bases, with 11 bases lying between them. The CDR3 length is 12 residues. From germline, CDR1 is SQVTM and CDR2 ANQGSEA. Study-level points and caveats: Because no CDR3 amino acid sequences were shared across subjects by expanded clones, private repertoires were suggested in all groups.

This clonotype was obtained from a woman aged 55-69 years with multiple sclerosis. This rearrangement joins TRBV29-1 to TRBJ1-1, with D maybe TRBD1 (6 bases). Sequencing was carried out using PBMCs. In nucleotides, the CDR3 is TGCAGCGTCGGTAGGGGGGACACTGAAGCTTTCTTT. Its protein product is CSVGRGDTEAFF.